Detailed here is one T cell receptor (beta chain). Its antigen has not been determined. No base quality information exists; no much larger clone differs at one position. Other DNA sequences in this specimen translate into the identical CDR3. These data originate in a study of shared clonotypes between healthy human individuals (dated by TCRdb to 2020 to 2022). About the full investigation: A couple of women and a few men aged 18 to 49 years were included in the cohort. To estimate repertoire size and how much clonotype sharing occurs between individuals, the study deeply sequenced the blood TCR repertoires of five healthy adults. To increase sequencing depth and limit assay-specific biases, TCR repertoire library preparation and sequencing were carried out by different laboratories using diverse techniques. Per donor, three plates each were used for CD4 naive and CD4 memory, two for CD8 naive, and one for CD8 memory. Each donor's leukapheresis produced roughly between about 0.8 and 8.9 billion PBMCs. Overall study results and their limits: Sampling was restricted to blood, and TCR repertoires in tissues likely differ from the TCR repertoires found in blood. Approximately 5% of naive CD4, roughly 3.5% of naive CD8, around 2.3% of memory CD4, and around 0.42% of memory CD8 clonotypes were shared across a few donors. Even with the large sequencing depth, rarefaction of the sorted-subset datasets indicated that sequencing was incomplete. Pairwise subsampling led to the expectation that sequencing depth would affect the degree of clonotype sharing among donors. Because the study included a small number of donors, the genetic and exposure-history diversity represented was limited. Higher generation probabilities were observed for clonotypes shared by all four sorted-subset donors than for non-shared clonotypes. Naive subsets generally had larger estimated clonotype richness than memory subsets.

Healthy HIV-negative adults with no recently reported acute infections or vaccinations were included as donors. Every donor was a Caucasian adult living in Nashville, Tennessee, USA. CD4+ T cells were enriched by magnetic negative selection; naive cells were then positively selected on CD45RA, and the negative fraction formed the memory subset. Blood was collected by leukapheresis, and PBMCs were isolated by Ficoll-Histopaque density gradient centrifugation and then cryopreserved in liquid nitrogen vapor phase. Purity and quantity of every magnetically sorted T cell population were checked by analytical flow cytometry. Genomic DNA was isolated from every sorted fraction and measured by UV absorbance on a Nanodrop 2000c. Using the deep immunoSEQ assay, TCR CDR3 regions were amplified from genomic DNA by multiplex PCR. Genomic DNA extracted from each cell subset was distributed evenly over all wells of several immunoSEQ 96-well plates, and each plate served as one replicate. For sorted subsets, each replicate PCR was loaded with around 200 ng genomic DNA, equivalent to 30,000 or so T cell genomes. Purified libraries were quantified with a Qubit 3.0 fluorometer, sized on a Bioanalyzer 2100, and re-quantified with the KAPA Library Quantification kit. Every immunoSEQ 96-well plate was sequenced on a dedicated single-read 150-cycle Illumina NextSeq 550 flow cell. Concerning the study's data processing: The immunoSEQ output contained only junctional sequences without quality scores, so filtering could not match that applied to full-length reads. Sequences were annotated with PyIR, a Python wrapper for IgBLAST v1.9, using IMGT germline references to assign V/J genes and CDR3. Reads were removed for weak V/J assignments (E-value above 1e-6), missing CDR3, stop codons, out-of-frame junctions, or ambiguous translated residues. A V3J clonotype was defined by an identical inferred V gene, J gene, and CDR3 amino acid sequence. Percentage overlap between repertoires was computed as shared unique clonotypes divided by the size of the smaller repertoire. Repertoire richness was assessed with RTK rarefaction, the Chao1 estimator, and Recon v2.1 estimates of unobserved clonotypes. Generation probabilities were computed with OLGA for all TCRbeta clonotypes obtained by the gDNA method from four donors. Imported from immuneACCESS, the table was reduced by TCRdb to in-frame sequences with V and J called. These copies leave out some clones; in studies compared against another copy, an unresolved V gene accounts for under half, and the cause of the remainder is not known. D and trimming come from the DNA, and the V and J calls and clone size come from that table. This sample gives about a million clones in total; around 74% of them show up just once. 1.2% to 1.5% of the sample is taken by the ten largest.

Including cysteine and phenylalanine, the CDR3 has 16 amino acids. Of the read, only the CDR3 DNA is kept; its 48 bases are in frame from base 1. The germline V end is reduced by 1 base and the J end by 2 bases; junction bases left unmatched: 3. As encoded in the germline V gene, CDR1 is SGHVS while CDR2 is FNYEAQ. The sequence links TRBV7-6 to TRBJ2-3; 10 bases in the middle match TRBD2. The sample taken for sequencing was memory CD4+ T cells sorted from blood. This specimen's cell subset or site label, per the study, means: CD45RA-negative fraction. This TCR was sampled from a man aged 18 to 30 in good health. The CDR3 reads CASSLDSGGNTDTQYF. At the DNA level, the sequence is TGTGCCAGCAGCTTAGATAGCGGGGGGAACACAGATACGCAGTATTTT.